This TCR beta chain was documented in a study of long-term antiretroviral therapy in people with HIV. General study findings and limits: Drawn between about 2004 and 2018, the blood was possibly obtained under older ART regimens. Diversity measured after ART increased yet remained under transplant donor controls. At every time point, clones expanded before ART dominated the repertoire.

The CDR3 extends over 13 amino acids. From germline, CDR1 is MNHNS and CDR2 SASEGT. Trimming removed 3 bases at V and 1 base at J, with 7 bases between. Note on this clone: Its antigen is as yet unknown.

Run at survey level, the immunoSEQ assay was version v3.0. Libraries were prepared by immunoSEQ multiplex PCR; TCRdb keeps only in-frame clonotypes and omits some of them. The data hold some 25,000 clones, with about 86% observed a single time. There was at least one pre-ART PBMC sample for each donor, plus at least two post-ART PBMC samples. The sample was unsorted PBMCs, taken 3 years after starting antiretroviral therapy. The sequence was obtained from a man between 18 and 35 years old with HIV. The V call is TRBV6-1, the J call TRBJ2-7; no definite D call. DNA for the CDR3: TGTGCCAGCAGTGATTCACTTTCCTACGAGCAGTACTTC. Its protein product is CASSDSLSYEQYF.